This TCR beta chain was profiled in a study of blood T cells in healthy people across ages. This clonotype came up a few times. Its antigen is not identified. A read error may be the cause here, since a much bigger clone is one base away. Combining a sample-barcoded 5' primer with a J-beta primer mix, a second PCR ran for roughly 7 to 11 cycles. Each CDR3 protein is one row after TCRdb ran MiXCR on the 5' RACE reads. The table includes under 850,000 distinct CDR3 sequences, about 37% detected once. General study points: Naive and antigen-experienced cells were not separated, limiting conclusive comparison. Observed TCR beta diversity showed a strong correlation with the percentage of naive T cells as measured by flow cytometry. The study found more naive CD4+ cells and higher diversity in long-lived than aged donors.

V was pared by 5 bases and J by 4 bases, with 13 bases of the junction left unmatched. Germline V gives CDR1 SEHNR, CDR2 FQNEAQ (reference sequence). The CDR3 length is 17 residues. Healthy Caucasians from Russia aged about 6 to 95 served as donors. This chain uses TRBV7-9 with TRBJ2-3, with 9 bases that match TRBD2. This sequence originates from a man between 18 and 29 years old in good health. The sequencing input was blood. Here the CDR3 reads CASSPLRRRGGSDTQYF. In nucleotides, the CDR3 is TGTGCCAGCAGCCCCCTCCGGAGGCGGGGGGGCTCAGATACGCAGTATTTT.